The T cell receptor (beta chain) described here comes from a study of blood T cell repertoires in COVID-19. On the study more broadly: The samples span acute and convalescent COVID-19 from the United States, Italy and Spain. In each case, the material was cDNA or gDNA derived from T cells, B-cell-depleted T cells, or PBMCs.

Enrollment of patients from Seattle took place during active infection, with longitudinal follow-up. Original analysis: Reference gene primer amplification yielded estimated nucleated cell counts. Clones were read by immunoSEQ multiplex PCR, and TCRdb kept only the in-frame ones, dropping some. V and J calls and clone size are given by that table; D and trimming were obtained from the DNA. The sample has about 410,000 clones; around 91% are singletons. A single count supports this clone. V lost 3 bases, J lost 0 bases, and 8 bases stayed unmatched. CDR3 size: 18 residues. Germline-derived CDR1 and CDR2 are KGHSH and LQKENI.

Sequencing was done on a sample of peripheral blood. The chain employs TRBV18 and TRBJ2-6; 7 nucleotides match TRBD1. The sequence came from a woman in her thirties or forties with COVID-19, enrolled during active disease. Written as DNA, the CDR3 is TGTGCCAGCTCACCCGACAGGGTTCCCTACTCTGGGGCCAACGTCCTGACTTTC. It codes for CASSPDRVPYSGANVLTF. Combining the CDR3 with reference TRBV18 and TRBJ2-6 gives the whole variable domain NAGVMQNPRHLVRRRGQEARLRCSPMKGHSHVYWYRQLPEEGLKFMVYLQKENIIDESGMPKERFSAEFPKEGPSILRIQQVVRGDSAAYFCASSPDRVPYSGANVLTFGAGSRLTVL.